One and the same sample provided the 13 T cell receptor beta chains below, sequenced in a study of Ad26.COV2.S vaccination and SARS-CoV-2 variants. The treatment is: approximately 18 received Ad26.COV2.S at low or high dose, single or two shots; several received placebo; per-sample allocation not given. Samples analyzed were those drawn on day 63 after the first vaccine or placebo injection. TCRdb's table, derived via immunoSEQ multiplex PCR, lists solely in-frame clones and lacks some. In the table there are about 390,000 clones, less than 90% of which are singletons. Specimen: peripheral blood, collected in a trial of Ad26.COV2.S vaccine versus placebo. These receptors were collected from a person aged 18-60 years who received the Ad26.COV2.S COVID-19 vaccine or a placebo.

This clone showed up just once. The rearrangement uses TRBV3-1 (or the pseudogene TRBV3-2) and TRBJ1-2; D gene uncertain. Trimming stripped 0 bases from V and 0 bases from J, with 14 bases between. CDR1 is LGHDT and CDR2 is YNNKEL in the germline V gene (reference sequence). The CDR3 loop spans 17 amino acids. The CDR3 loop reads CASSQDRPLKANYGYTF. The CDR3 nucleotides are TGTGCCAGCAGCCAAGATCGCCCACTGAAAGCTAACTATGGCTACACCTTC.

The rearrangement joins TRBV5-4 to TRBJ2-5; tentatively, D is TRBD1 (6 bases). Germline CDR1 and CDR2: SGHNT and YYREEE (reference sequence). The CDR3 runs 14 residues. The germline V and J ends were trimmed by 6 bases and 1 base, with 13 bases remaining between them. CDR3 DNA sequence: TGTGCCAGCACTCGCCCGGACAGCCAAGAGACCCAGTACTTC. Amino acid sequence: CASTRPDSQETQYF.

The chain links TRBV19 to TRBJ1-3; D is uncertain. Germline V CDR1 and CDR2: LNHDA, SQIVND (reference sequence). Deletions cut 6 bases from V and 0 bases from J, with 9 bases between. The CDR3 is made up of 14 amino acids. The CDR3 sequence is CASRLGLSGNTIYF. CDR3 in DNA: TGTGCCAGTAGACTGGGCCTCTCTGGAAACACCATATATTTT. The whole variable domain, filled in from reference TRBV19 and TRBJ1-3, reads DGGITQSPKYLFRKEGQNVTLSCEQNLNHDAMYWYRQDPGQGLRLIYYSQIVNDFQKGDIAEGYSVSREKKESFPLTVTSAQKNPTAFYLCASRLGLSGNTIYFGEGSWLTVV.

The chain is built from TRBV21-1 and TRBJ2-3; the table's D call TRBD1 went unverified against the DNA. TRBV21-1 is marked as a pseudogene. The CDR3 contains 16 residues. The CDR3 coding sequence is TGTGCCAGCAGCGACCCCCGGGACAGGGTCACAGATACGCAGTATTTT. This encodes CASSDPRDRVTDTQYF.

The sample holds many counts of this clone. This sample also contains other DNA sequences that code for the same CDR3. The CDR3 spells CASSLREGNTIYF. DNA of the CDR3: TGTGCCAGCAGTTTAAGGGAAGGAAACACCATATATTTT. The rearrangement links TRBV27 to TRBJ1-3, with D hard to call. The germline V gene has CDR1 MNHEY and CDR2 SMNVEV (reference sequence). V was shortened by 2 bases and J by 4 bases, with 6 bases between the two germline ends. The CDR3 totals 13 residues.

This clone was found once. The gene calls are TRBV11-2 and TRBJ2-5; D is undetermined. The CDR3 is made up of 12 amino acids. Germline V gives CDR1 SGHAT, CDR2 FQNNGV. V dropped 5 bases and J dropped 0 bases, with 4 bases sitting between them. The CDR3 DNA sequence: TGTGCCAGCAGCCCGTACCAAGAGACCCAGTACTTC. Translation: CASSPYQETQYF.

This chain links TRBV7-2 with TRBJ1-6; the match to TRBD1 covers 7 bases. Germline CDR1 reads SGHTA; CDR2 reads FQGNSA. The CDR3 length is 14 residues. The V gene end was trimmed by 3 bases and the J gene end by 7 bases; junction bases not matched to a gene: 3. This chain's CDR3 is CASSFTGVNSPLHF. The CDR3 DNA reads TGTGCCAGCAGCTTCACAGGGGTCAATTCACCCCTCCACTTT. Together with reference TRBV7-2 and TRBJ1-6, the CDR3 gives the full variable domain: GAGVSQSPSNKVTEKGKDVELRCDPISGHTALYWYRQSLGQGLEFLIYFQGNSAPDKSGLPSDRFSAERTGGSVSTLTIQRTQQEDSAVYLCASSFTGVNSPLHFGNGTRLTVT.

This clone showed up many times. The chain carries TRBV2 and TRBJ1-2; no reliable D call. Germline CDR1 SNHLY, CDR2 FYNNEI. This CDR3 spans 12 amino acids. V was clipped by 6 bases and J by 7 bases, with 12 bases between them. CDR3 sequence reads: CASRERGFGYTF. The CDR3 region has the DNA TGTGCCAGCAGAGAGAGAGGGTTTGGCTACACCTTC.

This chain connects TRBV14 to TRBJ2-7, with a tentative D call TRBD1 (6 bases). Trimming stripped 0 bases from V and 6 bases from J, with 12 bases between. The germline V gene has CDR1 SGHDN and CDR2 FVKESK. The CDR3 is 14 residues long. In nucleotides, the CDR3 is TGTGCCAGCAGCCAAGATTGGCAGGGGTCCGAGCAGTACTTC. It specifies CASSQDWQGSEQYF.

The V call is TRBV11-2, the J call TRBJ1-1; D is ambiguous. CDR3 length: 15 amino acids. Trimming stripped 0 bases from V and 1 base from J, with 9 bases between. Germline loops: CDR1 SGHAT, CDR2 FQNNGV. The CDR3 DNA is TGTGCCAGCAGCTTAGACTCCTCCGGGAACACTGAAGCTTTCTTT. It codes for CASSLDSSGNTEAFF. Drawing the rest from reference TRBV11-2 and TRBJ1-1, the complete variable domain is EAGVAQSPRYKIIEKRQSVAFWCNPISGHATLYWYQQILGQGPKLLIQFQNNGVVDDSQLPKDRFSAERLKGVDSTLKIQPAKLEDSAVYLCASSLDSSGNTEAFFGQGTRLTVV.

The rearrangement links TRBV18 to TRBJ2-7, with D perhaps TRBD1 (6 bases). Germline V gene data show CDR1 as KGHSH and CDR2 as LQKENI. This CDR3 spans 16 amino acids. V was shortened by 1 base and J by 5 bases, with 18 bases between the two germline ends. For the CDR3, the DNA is TGTGCCAGCTCACCACGGTCGAATAGCAGGGGCGACGAGCAGTACTTC. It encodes CASSPRSNSRGDEQYF.

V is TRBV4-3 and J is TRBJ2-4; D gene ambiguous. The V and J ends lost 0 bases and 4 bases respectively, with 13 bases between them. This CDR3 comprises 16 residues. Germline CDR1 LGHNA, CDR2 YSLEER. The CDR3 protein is CASSQDLGRIKNIQYF. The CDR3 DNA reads TGCGCCAGCAGCCAAGATCTTGGCAGGATAAAAAACATTCAGTACTTC.

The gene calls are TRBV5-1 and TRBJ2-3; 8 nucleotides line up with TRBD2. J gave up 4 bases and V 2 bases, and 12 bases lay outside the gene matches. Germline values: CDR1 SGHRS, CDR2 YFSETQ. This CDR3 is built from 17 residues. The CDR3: CASSFPGSSGVADTQYF. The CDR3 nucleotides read TGCGCCAGCAGCTTTCCGGGAAGTAGCGGGGTGGCAGATACGCAGTATTTT. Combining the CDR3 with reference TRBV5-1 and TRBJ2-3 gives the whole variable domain KAGVTQTPRYLIKTRGQQVTLSCSPISGHRSVSWYQQTPGQGLQFLFEYFSETQRNKGNFPGRFSGRQFSNSRSEMNVSTLELGDSALYLCASSFPGSSGVADTQYFGPGTRLTVL.